This T cell receptor (beta chain) emerged from a study of cytomegalovirus exposure and HLA in healthy donors. Whole-study results and caveats: Across HLA loci, a later analysis found differing TCR association rates, with DRB1 most and HLA-C fewest.

This clone was seen only a few times. The antigen is not known. Use of 60 Vbeta and 13 Jbeta primers characterized the PCR. The protocol was immunoSEQ multiplex PCR, while the TCRdb copy is restricted to in-frame clones and leaves out a portion. The table includes some 170,000 clones, roughly 81% detected once. The receptor was isolated from a woman between 50 and 59 years old in good health and CMV-seronegative. Specimen: PBMCs.

This CDR3 reads CASSQEQGRGANVLTF. The DNA of the CDR3 is TGCGCCAGCAGCCAGGAACAGGGCAGGGGGGCCAACGTCCTGACTTTC. V and J are TRBV4-1 and TRBJ2-6; tentative D call: TRBD1 (6 bases). Trimming left V 3 bases short and J 4 bases short, with 13 bases between. CDR1 and CDR2 from the germline V gene are MGHRA and YSYEKL. The CDR3 is 16 amino acids.